In its sample, the clone carrying this T cell receptor (beta chain) was seen once. Its matching antigen is unknown. This sample stems from a study of beta chain features in type 1 diabetes. Findings and caveats of the study: Moderate yet significant TCRB CDR3 shortening was seen in Type 1 diabetes patients in all four CD4+ subsets. Small HLA sub-analyses could not settle whether HLA shapes TCRB rearrangement.

V dropped 5 bases and J dropped 4; count of bases not matched to a gene: 9. The germline CDR1 and CDR2 sequences are SGHTA and FQGTGA. CDR3 length equals 16 residues. Reverse transcription of all isolated RNA meant that expressed TCRB transcripts were sequenced. Generated by immunoSEQ multiplex PCR, the TCRdb table keeps only in-frame clones and is missing some. The table includes under 350,000 clones, around 22% detected once. Purity (above 95%) was reached by all sorted populations. Sequences were obtained from naive CD4+ T cells from blood. The clonotype was recovered from a young woman with type 1 diabetes. This rearrangement joins TRBV7-3 to TRBJ2-1; 9 bases map to TRBD2. CDR3 DNA: TGTGCCAGCAGCCCCAGGGGCGGGAGGGTTTACAATGAGCAGTTCTTC. Residues: CASSPRGGRVYNEQFF.